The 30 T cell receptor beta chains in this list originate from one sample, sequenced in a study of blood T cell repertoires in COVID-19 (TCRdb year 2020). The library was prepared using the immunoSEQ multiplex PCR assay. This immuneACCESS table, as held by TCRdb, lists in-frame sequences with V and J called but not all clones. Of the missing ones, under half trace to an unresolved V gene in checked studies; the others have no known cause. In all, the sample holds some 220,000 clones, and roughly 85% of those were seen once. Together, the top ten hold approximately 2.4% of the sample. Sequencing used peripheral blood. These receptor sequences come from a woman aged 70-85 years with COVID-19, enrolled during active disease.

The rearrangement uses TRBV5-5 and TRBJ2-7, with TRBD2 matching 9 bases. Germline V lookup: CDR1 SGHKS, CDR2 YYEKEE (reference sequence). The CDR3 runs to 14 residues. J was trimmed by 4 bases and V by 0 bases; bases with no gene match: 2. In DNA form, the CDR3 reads TGTGCCAGCAGCTTGGGGGCGGGAGGGTACGAGCAGTACTTC. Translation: CASSLGAGGYEQYF.

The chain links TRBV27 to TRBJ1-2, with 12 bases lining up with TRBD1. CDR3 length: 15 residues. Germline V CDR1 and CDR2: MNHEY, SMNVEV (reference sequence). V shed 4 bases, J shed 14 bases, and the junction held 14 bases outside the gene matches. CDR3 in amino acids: CASSSSGTGGSGRTF. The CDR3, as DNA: TGTGCCAGCAGTTCTTCAGGGACAGGGGGCTCAGGCAGGACCTTC.

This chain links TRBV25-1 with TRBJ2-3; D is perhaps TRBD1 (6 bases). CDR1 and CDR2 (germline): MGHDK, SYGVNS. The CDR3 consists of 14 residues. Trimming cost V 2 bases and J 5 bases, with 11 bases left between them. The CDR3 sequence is CASSELQGEDTQYF. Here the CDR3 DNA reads TGTGCCAGCAGTGAACTACAGGGAGAAGATACGCAGTATTTT.

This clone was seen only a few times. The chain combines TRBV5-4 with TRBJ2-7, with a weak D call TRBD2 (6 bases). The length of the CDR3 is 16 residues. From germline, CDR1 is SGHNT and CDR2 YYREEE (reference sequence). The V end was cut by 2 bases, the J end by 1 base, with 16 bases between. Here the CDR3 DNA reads TGTGCCAGCAGCTTCCTCGGGACTCTGACTTCCTACGAGCAGTACTTC. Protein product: CASSFLGTLTSYEQYF.

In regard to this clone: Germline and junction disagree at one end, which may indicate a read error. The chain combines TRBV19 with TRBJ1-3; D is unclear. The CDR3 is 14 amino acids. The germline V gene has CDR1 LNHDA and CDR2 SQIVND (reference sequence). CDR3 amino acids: CASREAGTGNTIYF. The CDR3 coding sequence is TGTGCAAGTAGAGAGGCGGGAACTGGAAACACCATATATTTT.

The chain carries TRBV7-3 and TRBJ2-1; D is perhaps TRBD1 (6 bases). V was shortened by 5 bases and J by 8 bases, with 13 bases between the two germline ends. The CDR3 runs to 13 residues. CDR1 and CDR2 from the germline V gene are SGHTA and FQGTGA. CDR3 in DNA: TGTGCCAGCAGCCTCTACAGGGTTGATGAGCAGTTCTTC. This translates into CASSLYRVDEQFF.

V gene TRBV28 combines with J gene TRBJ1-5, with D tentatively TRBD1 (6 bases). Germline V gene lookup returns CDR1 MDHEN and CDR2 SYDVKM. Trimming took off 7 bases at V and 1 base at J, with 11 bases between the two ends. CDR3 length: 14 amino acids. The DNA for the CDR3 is TGTGCCAGCACCAAGGACAGAAGCAATCAGCCCCAGCATTTT. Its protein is CASTKDRSNQPQHF.

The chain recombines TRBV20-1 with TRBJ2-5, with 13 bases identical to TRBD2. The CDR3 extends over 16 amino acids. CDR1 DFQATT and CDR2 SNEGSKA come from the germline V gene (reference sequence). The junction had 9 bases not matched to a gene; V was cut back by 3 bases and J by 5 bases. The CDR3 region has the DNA TGCAGTGCTAGTGGACTAGCGGGGGCGAGGAGGGAGACCCAGTACTTC. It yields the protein CSASGLAGARRETQYF.

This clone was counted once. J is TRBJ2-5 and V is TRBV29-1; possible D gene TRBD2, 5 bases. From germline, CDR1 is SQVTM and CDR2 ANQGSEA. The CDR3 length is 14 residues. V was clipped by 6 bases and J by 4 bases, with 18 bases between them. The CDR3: CSVSRSGIGETQYF. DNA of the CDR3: TGCAGCGTGTCTAGATCGGGGATAGGAGAGACCCAGTACTTC.

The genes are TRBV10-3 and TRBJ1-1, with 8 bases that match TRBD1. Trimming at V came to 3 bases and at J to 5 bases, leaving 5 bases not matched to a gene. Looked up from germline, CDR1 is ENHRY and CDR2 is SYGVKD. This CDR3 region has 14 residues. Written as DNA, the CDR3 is TGTGCCATCAGTGACGGACAGGGCGGGACTGAAGCTTTCTTT. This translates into CAISDGQGGTEAFF.

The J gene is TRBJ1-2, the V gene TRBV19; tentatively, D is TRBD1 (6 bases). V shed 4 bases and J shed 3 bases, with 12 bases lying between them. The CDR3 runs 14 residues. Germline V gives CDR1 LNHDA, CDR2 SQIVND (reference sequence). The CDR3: CASSTRQDYYGYTF. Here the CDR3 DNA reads TGTGCCAGTAGTACACGACAGGACTACTATGGCTACACCTTC.

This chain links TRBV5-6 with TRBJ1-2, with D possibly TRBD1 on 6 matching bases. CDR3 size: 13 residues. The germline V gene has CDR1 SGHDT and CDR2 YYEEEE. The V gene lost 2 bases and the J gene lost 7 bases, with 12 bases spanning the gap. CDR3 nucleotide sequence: TGTGCCAGCAGCTTAGGGGGAAGAGGTGGCTACACCTTC. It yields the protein CASSLGGRGGYTF.

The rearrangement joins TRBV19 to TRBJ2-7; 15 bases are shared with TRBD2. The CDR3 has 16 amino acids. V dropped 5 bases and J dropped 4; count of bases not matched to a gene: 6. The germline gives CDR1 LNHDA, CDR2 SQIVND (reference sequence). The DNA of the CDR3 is TGTGCCAGTAGTGCCGGGACTAGCGGGAGGCGATACGAGCAGTACTTC. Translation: CASSAGTSGRRYEQYF.

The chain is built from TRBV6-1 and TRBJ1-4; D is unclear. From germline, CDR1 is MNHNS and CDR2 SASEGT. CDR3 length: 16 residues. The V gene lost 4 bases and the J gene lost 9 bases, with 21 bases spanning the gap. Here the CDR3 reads CASSAVLGTAGQKLFF. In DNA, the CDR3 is TGTGCCAGCAGTGCCGTCTTAGGAACGGCGGGTCAAAAACTGTTTTTT.

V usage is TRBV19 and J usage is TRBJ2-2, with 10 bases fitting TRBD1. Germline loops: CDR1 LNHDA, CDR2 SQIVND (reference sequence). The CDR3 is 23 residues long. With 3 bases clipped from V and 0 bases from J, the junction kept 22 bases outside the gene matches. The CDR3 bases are TGTGCCAGTAGTATTTTAGACCGGTCATTGTGGGGACAGGGGTTCGCGAACACCGGGGAGCTGTTTTTT. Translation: CASSILDRSLWGQGFANTGELFF.

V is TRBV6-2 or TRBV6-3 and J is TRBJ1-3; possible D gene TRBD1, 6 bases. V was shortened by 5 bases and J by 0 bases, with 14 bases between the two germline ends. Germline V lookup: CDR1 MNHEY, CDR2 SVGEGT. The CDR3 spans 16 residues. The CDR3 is CASSTPTGISGNTIYF. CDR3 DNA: TGTGCCAGCAGTACCCCGACAGGAATCTCTGGAAACACCATATATTTT.

The CDR3 sequence is CASSLAGVPNEKLFF. Here the CDR3 DNA reads TGTGCCAGCAGCTTAGCAGGGGTACCTAATGAAAAACTGTTTTTT. V usage is TRBV7-2 and J usage is TRBJ1-4; perhaps TRBD1 as D (5 bases). Germline lookup yields CDR1 SGHTA and CDR2 FQGNSA. The CDR3 totals 15 residues. The germline V and J ends were trimmed by 0 bases and 3 bases, with 8 bases remaining between them.

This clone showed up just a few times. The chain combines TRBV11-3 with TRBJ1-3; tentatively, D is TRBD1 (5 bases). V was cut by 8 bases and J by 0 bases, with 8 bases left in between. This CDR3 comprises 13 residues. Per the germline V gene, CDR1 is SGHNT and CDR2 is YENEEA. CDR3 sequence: CASQGLSGNTIYF. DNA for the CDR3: TGTGCCAGCCAGGGTCTCTCTGGAAACACCATATATTTT.

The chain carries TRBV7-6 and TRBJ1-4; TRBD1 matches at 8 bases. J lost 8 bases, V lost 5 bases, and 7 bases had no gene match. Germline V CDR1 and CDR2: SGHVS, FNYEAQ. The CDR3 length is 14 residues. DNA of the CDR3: TGTGCCAGCAGCCCAGGGGGCGCGGGGGAAAAACTGTTTTTT. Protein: CASSPGGAGEKLFF.

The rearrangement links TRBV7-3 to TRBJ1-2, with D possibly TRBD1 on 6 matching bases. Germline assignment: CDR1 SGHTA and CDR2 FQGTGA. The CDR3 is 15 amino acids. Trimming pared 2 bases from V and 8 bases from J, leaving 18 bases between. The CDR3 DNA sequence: TGTGCCAGCAGCTTAGGGGGCCCGCTGGAAGGCGGCTACACCTTC. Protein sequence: CASSLGGPLEGGYTF.

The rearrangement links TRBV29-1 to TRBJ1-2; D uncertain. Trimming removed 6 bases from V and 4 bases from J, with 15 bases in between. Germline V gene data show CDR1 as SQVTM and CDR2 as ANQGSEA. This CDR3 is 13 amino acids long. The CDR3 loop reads CSVGGLGSYGYTF. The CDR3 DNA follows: TGCAGCGTGGGAGGGTTAGGGAGCTATGGCTACACCTTC.

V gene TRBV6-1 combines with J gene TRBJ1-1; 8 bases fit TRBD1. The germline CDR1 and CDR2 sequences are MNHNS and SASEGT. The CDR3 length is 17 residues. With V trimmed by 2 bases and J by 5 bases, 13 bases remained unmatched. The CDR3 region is CASSEPDRGPRWTEAFF. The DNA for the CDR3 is TGTGCCAGCAGTGAACCCGACAGGGGCCCTCGTTGGACTGAAGCTTTCTTT.

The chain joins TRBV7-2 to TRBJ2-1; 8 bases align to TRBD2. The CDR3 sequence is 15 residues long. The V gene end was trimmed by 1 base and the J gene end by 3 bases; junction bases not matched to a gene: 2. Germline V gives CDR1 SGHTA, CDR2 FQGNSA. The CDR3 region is CASSLVAGNYNEQFF. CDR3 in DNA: TGTGCCAGCAGCTTAGTAGCGGGGAACTACAATGAGCAGTTCTTC. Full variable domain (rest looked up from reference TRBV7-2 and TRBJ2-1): GAGVSQSPSNKVTEKGKDVELRCDPISGHTALYWYRQSLGQGLEFLIYFQGNSAPDKSGLPSDRFSAERTGGSVSTLTIQRTQQEDSAVYLCASSLVAGNYNEQFFGPGTRLTVL.

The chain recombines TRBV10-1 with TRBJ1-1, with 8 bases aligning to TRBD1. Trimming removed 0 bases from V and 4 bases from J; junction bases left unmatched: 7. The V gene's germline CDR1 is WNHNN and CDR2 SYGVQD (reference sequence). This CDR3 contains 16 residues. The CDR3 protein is CASSESCTGGCTEAFF. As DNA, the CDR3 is TGCGCCAGCAGTGAGTCTTGTACAGGGGGATGCACTGAAGCTTTCTTT.

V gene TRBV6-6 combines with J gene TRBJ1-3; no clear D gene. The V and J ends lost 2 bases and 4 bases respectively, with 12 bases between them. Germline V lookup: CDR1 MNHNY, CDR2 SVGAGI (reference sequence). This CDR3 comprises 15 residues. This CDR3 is CASSYGQAGGNTIYF. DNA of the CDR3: TGTGCCAGCAGTTACGGGCAGGCAGGCGGAAACACCATATATTTT.

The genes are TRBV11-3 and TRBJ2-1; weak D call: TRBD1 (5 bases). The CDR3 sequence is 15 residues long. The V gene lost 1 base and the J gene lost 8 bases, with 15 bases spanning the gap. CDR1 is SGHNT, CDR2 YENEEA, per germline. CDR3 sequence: CASSLGKGLYHEQFF. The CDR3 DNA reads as TGTGCCAGCAGCTTAGGAAAGGGGTTGTATCATGAGCAGTTCTTC.

The CDR3 DNA follows: TGTGCCAGCAGCTCCGGACAGGGGCTGGAGACCCAGTACTTC. Its translation: CASSSGQGLETQYF. This chain connects TRBV5-8 to TRBJ2-5; 9 nucleotides line up with TRBD1. The length of the CDR3 is 14 residues. The germline CDR1 and CDR2 sequences are SGHTS and YDEGEE. V lost 3 bases and J lost 5; bases outside the gene matches: 5.

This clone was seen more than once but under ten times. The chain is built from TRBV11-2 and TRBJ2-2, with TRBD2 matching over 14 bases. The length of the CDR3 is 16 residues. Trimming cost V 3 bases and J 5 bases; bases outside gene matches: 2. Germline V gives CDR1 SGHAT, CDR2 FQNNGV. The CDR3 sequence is CASSFGLAGGTGELFF. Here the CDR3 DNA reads TGTGCCAGCAGCTTTGGACTAGCGGGAGGTACCGGGGAGCTGTTTTTT.

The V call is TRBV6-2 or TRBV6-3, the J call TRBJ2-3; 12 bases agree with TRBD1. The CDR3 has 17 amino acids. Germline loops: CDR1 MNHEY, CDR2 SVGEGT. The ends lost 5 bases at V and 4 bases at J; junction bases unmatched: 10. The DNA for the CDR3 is TGTGCCAGCAGTCGTGGGACAGGGGGCGCCTCGGCAGATACGCAGTATTTT. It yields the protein CASSRGTGGASADTQYF.

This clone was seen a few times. CDR3 coding DNA: TGTGCCAGCCATGCCGACAGGGGTCATGGCTACACCTTC. As protein: CASHADRGHGYTF. The genes are TRBV2 and TRBJ1-2, with TRBD1 matching 8 bases. Germline loops: CDR1 SNHLY, CDR2 FYNNEI. This CDR3 contains 13 residues. Losses at the gene ends were 8 bases for V and 6 bases for J; bases not matched to a gene: 8.